This T cell receptor beta chain is drawn from a study of blood T cell repertoires in COVID-19. The wider study: COVID-19 samples from acute and convalescent phases originated in the United States, Italy and Spain.

The table came from immunoSEQ multiplex PCR; TCRdb's copy has only in-frame clones and leaves some out. This sample has around 91,000 clones; under 85% occur once, and the top ten carry 9.5% to 15%. V lost 1 base, J lost 2 bases, and 15 bases lay in between. The CDR3 totals 16 residues. Germline values: CDR1 GTSNPN, CDR2 SVGIG (reference sequence). Sequencing input: peripheral blood. This TCR was recovered from a human donor in a cohort sampled during active COVID-19. The V and J genes are TRBV30 and TRBJ1-5; D gene ambiguous. The CDR3 region has the DNA TGTGCCTGGAGTGAGAAAACGGGATATCGCAATCAGCCCCAGCATTTT. Its translation: CAWSEKTGYRNQPQHF.